This is a list of T cell receptor beta chains from one sample in a study of monozygotic twins with inflammatory bowel disease. One entry per CDR3 protein, without DNA, is what TCRdb gives after re-calling the 5' RACE reads. This listing includes 300,000 to 400,000 distinct CDR3 sequences. Material for sequencing was blood. The receptors shown here come from a human donor with ulcerative colitis or Crohn's disease, or a healthy co-twin of an affected twin (not recorded which). Each CDR3 is given with its conserved first and last residue.

J gene: TRBJ2-3
V gene: TRBV7-8
CDR3 protein: CASSNSGGSTDTQYF

J gene: TRBJ1-1
V gene: TRBV5-1
CDR3 protein: CASSLPREVNTEAFF

J gene: TRBJ2-7
V gene: TRBV5-6
CDR3 protein: CASSWDRNYEQYF

J gene: TRBJ1-1
V gene: TRBV6-2/TRBV6-3
CDR3 protein: CASSYNRRGNTEAFF

J gene: TRBJ2-7
V gene: TRBV4-1
CDR3 protein: CAVGSTLGPTYEQYF

J gene: TRBJ2-5
V gene: TRBV29-1
CDR3 protein: CSVPRGFETQYF

J gene: TRBJ1-1
V gene: TRBV12-3/TRBV12-4
CDR3 protein: CASSIAGGNTEAFF

J gene: TRBJ2-2
V gene: TRBV6-1
CDR3 protein: CASARDRGPGELFF

J gene: TRBJ2-1
V gene: TRBV20-1
CDR3 protein: CSAREWLQADEQFF

J gene: TRBJ1-1
V gene: TRBV6-1
CDR3 protein: CASSTPGQTFLQVFF

J gene: TRBJ2-2
V gene: TRBV29-1
CDR3 protein: CSVEDLRDVRNTGELFF

J gene: TRBJ2-7
V gene: TRBV5-1
CDR3 protein: CASSSYRDTSYEQYF

J gene: TRBJ2-1
V gene: TRBV7-2
CDR3 protein: CASSLGTGGGEQFF

J gene: TRBJ2-7
V gene: TRBV25-1
CDR3 protein: CASSEVLFGGEQYF

J gene: TRBJ2-2
V gene: TRBV7-3
CDR3 protein: CASSLIGGENTGELFF

J gene: TRBJ1-5
V gene: TRBV12-3/TRBV12-4
CDR3 protein: CASSLAGGVGNQPQHF

J gene: TRBJ2-3
V gene: TRBV12-5
CDR3 protein: CASGLLGDPSRGAQYF

J gene: TRBJ2-7
V gene: TRBV12-3/TRBV12-4
CDR3 protein: CASNVGQGPSYEQYF

J gene: TRBJ2-1
V gene: TRBV14
CDR3 protein: CASSQGLAATQKFYNEQFF

J gene: TRBJ2-1
V gene: TRBV7-2
CDR3 protein: CASSSSGGASYNEQFF

J gene: TRBJ2-7
V gene: TRBV4-1
CDR3 protein: CASSQDIGNLAYEQYF

J gene: TRBJ1-1
V gene: TRBV6-1
CDR3 protein: CASTPDRGRTEAFF

J gene: TRBJ2-3
V gene: TRBV21-1
CDR3 protein: CASSDSGGRTDTQYF

J gene: TRBJ2-1
V gene: TRBV27
CDR3 protein: CASSSLGLQFNEQFF

J gene: TRBJ2-1
V gene: TRBV6-2/TRBV6-3
CDR3 protein: CASSYSLVEQGANEQFF

J gene: TRBJ2-1
V gene: TRBV19
CDR3 protein: CASRTQQGNNEQFF

J gene: TRBJ2-5
V gene: TRBV5-5
CDR3 protein: CASSFTTSGETQYF

J gene: TRBJ1-4
V gene: TRBV28
CDR3 protein: CASKGGNNEKLFF

J gene: TRBJ2-7
V gene: TRBV5-1
CDR3 protein: CASTPERTARYEQYF

J gene: TRBJ2-7
V gene: TRBV2
CDR3 protein: CASSSQTYEQYF

J gene: TRBJ2-3
V gene: TRBV5-6
CDR3 protein: CASSPRLAGYTDTQYF

J gene: TRBJ1-1
V gene: TRBV12-3/TRBV12-4
CDR3 protein: CASGLARDRGRENTEAFF

J gene: TRBJ2-5
V gene: TRBV5-1
CDR3 protein: CASAISGTLETQYF

J gene: TRBJ2-1
V gene: TRBV28
CDR3 protein: CASSLPTIEQFF

J gene: TRBJ1-1
V gene: TRBV5-6
CDR3 protein: CASSWDRGSITEAFF

J gene: TRBJ2-2
V gene: TRBV12-3/TRBV12-4
CDR3 protein: CAIPRGHENTGELFF